Shown below are 14 T cell receptor beta chains from a single sample sequenced in a study of control samples from healthy donors and cancer patients. Profiled with immunoSEQ multiplex PCR; TCRdb holds only in-frame clones, not every one. The sample has about 180,000 clones, about 90% seen once. The material sequenced was blood. These receptors all stem from a woman aged 45-65 years in good health.

The chain links TRBV5-5 to TRBJ1-2, with D uncertain. Germline V lookup: CDR1 SGHKS, CDR2 YYEKEE (reference sequence). Trimming stripped 0 bases from V and 3 bases from J, with 12 bases between. The CDR3 is 15 residues long. CDR3: CASSLGDHSYYGYTF. CDR3 coding DNA: TGTGCCAGCAGCTTGGGTGACCATAGCTACTATGGCTACACCTTC.

The rearrangement links TRBV5-4 to TRBJ1-1, with a weak D call TRBD1 (5 bases). CDR1 is SGHNT and CDR2 is YYREEE in the germline V gene (reference sequence). Deletions cut 2 bases from V and 2 bases from J, with 10 bases between. The CDR3 length is 14 residues. CDR3 loop: CASSFQGRNTEAFF. The CDR3 nucleotides read TGTGCCAGCAGCTTTCAGGGCAGAAACACTGAAGCTTTCTTT.

J is TRBJ1-1 and V is TRBV29-1, with D possibly matching TRBD1 (6 bases). Germline CDR1 reads SQVTM; CDR2 reads ANQGSEA. V was pared by 4 bases and J by 6 bases, with 18 bases between. The CDR3 totals 14 residues. CDR3 region: CSVGQGMRSAEAFF. In nucleotides, the CDR3 is TGCAGCGTTGGTCAGGGGATGAGGAGCGCTGAAGCTTTCTTT.

This clone was seen a single time. V gene TRBV3-1 (or the pseudogene TRBV3-2) combines with J gene TRBJ1-3; D is ambiguous. Germline CDR1 and CDR2: LGHDT and YNNKEL (reference sequence). The germline V and J ends were trimmed by 0 bases and 4 bases, with 7 bases remaining between them. The CDR3 covers 14 residues. CDR3 protein: CASSQDYRGNTIYF. The DNA for the CDR3 is TGTGCCAGCAGCCAAGATTATAGGGGAAACACCATATATTTT.

The J gene is TRBJ2-3, the V gene TRBV29-1; 14 bases fit TRBD2. This CDR3 spans 14 amino acids. The germline V gene has CDR1 SQVTM and CDR2 ANQGSEA. V dropped 5 bases and J dropped 4; count of bases not matched to a gene: 2. Here the CDR3 reads CSVRLAGGSDTQYF. Here the CDR3 DNA reads TGCAGCGTTCGACTAGCGGGAGGGTCAGATACGCAGTATTTT.

The chain is built from TRBV14 and TRBJ2-7; 9 nucleotides agree with TRBD2. The CDR3 spans 17 residues. Germline CDR1 is SGHDN and CDR2 is FVKESK. The trim removed 2 bases at V and 5 bases at J, leaving 13 bases unmatched. CDR3 bases: TGTGCCAGCAGCCAACGGGCCCGACTAGCGGTCGTCGACGAGCAGTACTTC. Encoded protein: CASSQRARLAVVDEQYF.

The CDR3 loop reads CASSHRAGQGNNEQFF. DNA of the CDR3: TGCGCCAGCAGCCACAGAGCGGGACAGGGGAACAATGAGCAGTTCTTC. The chain employs TRBV5-1 and TRBJ2-1; 10 bases line up with TRBD1. The CDR3 is 16 amino acids. CDR1 SGHRS and CDR2 YFSETQ come from the germline V gene. V shed 4 bases and J 5 bases; nucleotides not matched to a gene: 9.

This chain connects TRBV29-1 to TRBJ2-3, with 8 bases that match TRBD2. The CDR3 is 14 amino acids. After removal of 5 bases from V and 4 bases from J, the junction contained 8 bases not matched to a gene. Per germline, CDR1 SQVTM and CDR2 ANQGSEA. The CDR3, as DNA: TGCAGCGTTTCGGGAGGGTCGCTCCCAGATACGCAGTATTTT. It yields the protein CSVSGGSLPDTQYF.

The chain uses TRBV4-1 and TRBJ1-6; the match to TRBD1 covers 7 bases. The CDR3 spans 14 residues. The V gene's germline CDR1 is MGHRA and CDR2 YSYEKL. J was trimmed by 7 bases and V by 4 bases; bases with no gene match: 4. The CDR3 DNA is TGCGCCAGCAGCCTGGGACAGATCAATTCACCCCTCCACTTT. It is translated as CASSLGQINSPLHF.

The chain combines TRBV5-4 with TRBJ1-1, with a tentative D call TRBD1 (6 bases). CDR3 size: 15 residues. CDR1 and CDR2 (germline): SGHNT, YYREEE (reference sequence). V was trimmed by 4 bases and J by 1 base, leaving 14 bases between them. Written as DNA, the CDR3 is TGTGCCAGCAGCCTCTTAGGGGGGGGGAACACTGAAGCTTTCTTT. Its protein product is CASSLLGGGNTEAFF.

The V and J genes are TRBV4-1 and TRBJ1-2; D is perhaps TRBD1 (6 bases). Trimming took off 0 bases at V and 4 bases at J, with 6 bases between the two ends. There are 13 residues in the CDR3. Germline-derived CDR1 and CDR2 are MGHRA and YSYEKL. In DNA, the CDR3 is TGCGCCAGCAGCCAAGAGGGGGCCTATGGCTACACCTTC. Its translation: CASSQEGAYGYTF.

The chain uses TRBV28 and TRBJ1-2, with TRBD1 as a possible D gene (6 bases). The germline V gene has CDR1 MDHEN and CDR2 SYDVKM. This CDR3 is 13 amino acids long. The V end was cut by 2 bases, the J end by 5 bases, with 9 bases between. The CDR3 bases are TGTGCCAGCAGTTTACTCCAGGGGTATGGCTACACCTTC. It codes for CASSLLQGYGYTF.

J is TRBJ1-2 and V is TRBV2, with 7 bases aligning to TRBD1. The junction had 11 bases not matched to a gene; V was cut back by 6 bases and J by 7 bases. Germline values: CDR1 SNHLY, CDR2 FYNNEI. The CDR3 extends over 14 amino acids. The CDR3 nucleotides read TGTGCCAGCAGCTTACAGGGGCCCGCGTTTGGCTACACCTTC. Protein product: CASSLQGPAFGYTF.

The chain links TRBV11-3 to TRBJ1-1; D is unclear. CDR1 is SGHNT and CDR2 is YENEEA in the germline V gene. V was shortened by 6 bases and J by 2 bases, with 7 bases between the two germline ends. This CDR3 is built from 12 residues. In DNA form, the CDR3 reads TGTGCCAGCAGTAGGAGAAACACTGAAGCTTTCTTT. This gives the protein CASSRRNTEAFF.